Shown below are 16 T cell receptor beta chains from a single sample sequenced in a study of T cell responses to AZD1222 COVID-19 vaccine. The method was immunoSEQ multiplex PCR; TCRdb's version includes in-frame clones alone and lacks a portion of them. Of 100,000 to 120,000 clones in the sample, nearly 90% were seen once. Specimen: peripheral blood, collected on day 0 of AZD1222 vaccination. These receptors were obtained from an adult in good health.

The chain links TRBV6-5 to TRBJ1-5; no firm D call. CDR3 length: 14 residues. Per the germline V gene, CDR1 is MNHEY and CDR2 is SVGAGI. V was shortened by 6 bases and J by 5 bases, with 14 bases between the two germline ends. The CDR3 coding sequence is TGTGCCAGCAGCAAACGGTATTTTCATCAGCCCCAGCATTTT. It translates to CASSKRYFHQPQHF.

The CDR3 region has the DNA TGTGCCACCAGTGACACTGACAGGGAGGAGGGTCAGCCCCAGCATTTT. Protein sequence: CATSDTDREEGQPQHF. The chain combines TRBV24-1 with TRBJ1-5; 7 positions agree with TRBD1. Trimming took 4 bases from V and 6 from J; bases not matched to a gene: 11. The germline gives CDR1 KGHDR, CDR2 SFDVKD. The CDR3 loop spans 16 amino acids.

This chain links TRBV10-3 with TRBJ1-1; a weak D match, TRBD1 (5 bases). The germline V and J ends were trimmed by 6 bases and 8 bases, with 13 bases remaining between them. Germline lookup yields CDR1 ENHRY and CDR2 SYGVKD. CDR3 length: 12 amino acids. In nucleotides, the CDR3 is TGTGCCATCAGCACAGGCCTGGGGGAAGCTTTCTTT. It yields the protein CAISTGLGEAFF.

The rearrangement joins TRBV9 to TRBJ2-1; perhaps TRBD1 as D (6 bases). Germline V gene lookup returns CDR1 SGDLS and CDR2 YYNGEE. V lost 0 bases and J 3 bases, leaving 10 bases between the germline ends. This CDR3 is built from 15 residues. CDR3 coding DNA: TGTGCCAGCAGCGTAGATCAGGGGCACTACAATGAGCAGTTCTTC. Its protein is CASSVDQGHYNEQFF.

V and J are TRBV6-1 and TRBJ2-3; no clear D gene. Trimming stripped 3 bases from V and 0 bases from J, with 16 bases between. The V gene's germline CDR1 is MNHNS and CDR2 SASEGT. The CDR3 runs 17 residues. CDR3 nucleotide sequence: TGTGCCAGCAGTGAGACCGAGACCCTGGGGAGCACAGATACGCAGTATTTT. Its protein product is CASSETETLGSTDTQYF.

The J gene is TRBJ1-5, the V gene TRBV29-1; D ambiguous. Looked up from germline, CDR1 is SQVTM and CDR2 is ANQGSEA. Trimming pared 4 bases from V and 1 base from J, leaving 5 bases between. This CDR3 comprises 12 residues. The CDR3 bases are TGCAGCGTTGCCGAGAGCAATCAGCCCCAGCATTTT. Its protein product is CSVAESNQPQHF.

The rearrangement joins TRBV19 to TRBJ2-3; 7 positions match TRBD1. CDR3 length equals 16 residues. J lost 3 bases, V lost 5 bases, and 11 bases had no gene match. Per the germline V gene, CDR1 is LNHDA and CDR2 is SQIVND (reference sequence). The CDR3 here is CASSLLQGVRTDTQYF. The CDR3 DNA reads TGTGCCAGTAGTCTCCTCCAGGGGGTGAGGACAGATACGCAGTATTTT.

The gene calls are TRBV14 and TRBJ2-3; no reliable D call. The CDR3 length is 14 residues. Germline-derived CDR1 and CDR2 are SGHDN and FVKESK. V was cut by 1 base and J by 5 bases, with 10 bases left in between. CDR3 nucleotide sequence: TGTGCCAGCAGCCAAGCAAACTCCTTAGATACGCAGTATTTT. Its protein product is CASSQANSLDTQYF.

The chain links TRBV18 to TRBJ2-2; no clear D. This CDR3 has 14 residues. The V gene lost 2 bases and the J gene lost 1 base, with 5 bases spanning the gap. Germline V gene sequence: CDR1 KGHSH, CDR2 LQKENI. The CDR3 protein is CASSPRENTGELFF. CDR3 in DNA: TGTGCCAGCTCACCAAGGGAGAACACCGGGGAGCTGTTTTTT.

The chain recombines TRBV7-9 with TRBJ2-2; 8 bases match TRBD2. The CDR3 spans 16 residues. V trimming: 3 bases; J trimming: 0 bases; junction bases outside the gene matches: 3. In germline, CDR1 is SEHNR, CDR2 FQNEAQ (reference sequence). In DNA, the CDR3 is TGTGCCAGCAGCTTGCAACTAGCGGCGAACACCGGGGAGCTGTTTTTT. Its translation is CASSLQLAANTGELFF.

This clone was observed many times. The V and J genes are TRBV27 and TRBJ2-3, with 8 nucleotides matching TRBD2. The CDR3 length is 15 residues. J was trimmed by 2 bases and V by 3 bases; bases with no gene match: 4. Germline assignment: CDR1 MNHEY and CDR2 SMNVEV (reference sequence). DNA for the CDR3: TGTGCCAGCAGTTTTGGCGGGGGGCACACAGATACGCAGTATTTT. Translation: CASSFGGGHTDTQYF.

This clone showed up just once. CDR3 in amino acids: CASSPGTAYGYTF. Written as DNA, the CDR3 is TGCGCCAGCAGCCCTGGGACGGCCTATGGCTACACCTTC. The V gene is TRBV5-1, the J gene TRBJ1-2; D might be TRBD1 (5 bases). The CDR3 contains 13 residues. Per germline, CDR1 SGHRS and CDR2 YFSETQ. V lost 4 bases and J 4 bases, leaving 11 bases between the germline ends. Drawing the rest from reference TRBV5-1 and TRBJ1-2, the complete variable domain is KAGVTQTPRYLIKTRGQQVTLSCSPISGHRSVSWYQQTPGQGLQFLFEYFSETQRNKGNFPGRFSGRQFSNSRSEMNVSTLELGDSALYLCASSPGTAYGYTFGSGTRLTVV.

Only one count was recorded for this clone. The chain carries TRBV5-1 and TRBJ2-3; 10 bases align to TRBD2. The germline gives CDR1 SGHRS, CDR2 YFSETQ. V lost 1 base to trimming and J lost 0 bases; unmatched junction nucleotides: 5. This CDR3 comprises 17 residues. The CDR3 region is CASSLTGTSASTDTQYF. In DNA, the CDR3 is TGCGCCAGCAGCTTGACCGGGACTAGCGCTAGCACAGATACGCAGTATTTT.

The chain is built from TRBV5-1 and TRBJ1-4, with a tentative D call TRBD1 (6 bases). CDR1 and CDR2 from the germline V gene are SGHRS and YFSETQ. This CDR3 has 16 amino acids. Trimming took 5 bases from V and 4 from J, leaving 18 bases between them. For the CDR3, the DNA is TGCGCCAGCAGGAAACAGGGAGGCGCTCGTAATGAAAAACTGTTTTTT. Translating gives CASRKQGGARNEKLFF. Together with reference TRBV5-1 and TRBJ1-4, the CDR3 gives the full variable domain: KAGVTQTPRYLIKTRGQQVTLSCSPISGHRSVSWYQQTPGQGLQFLFEYFSETQRNKGNFPGRFSGRQFSNSRSEMNVSTLELGDSALYLCASRKQGGARNEKLFFGSGTQLSVL.

This clone was observed a handful of times. J is TRBJ1-1 and V is TRBV14; 11 nucleotides align to TRBD1. V dropped 1 base and J dropped 4; count of bases not matched to a gene: 2. Germline CDR1 reads SGHDN; CDR2 reads FVKESK. The CDR3 has 15 residues. CDR3 sequence: CASSQAGTGGTEAFF. CDR3 DNA: TGTGCCAGCAGCCAAGCTGGGACAGGGGGCACTGAAGCTTTCTTT.

This chain connects TRBV29-1 to TRBJ2-1, with no clear D. The germline V and J ends were trimmed by 5 bases and 10 bases, with 6 bases remaining between them. Looked up from germline, CDR1 is SQVTM and CDR2 is ANQGSEA. The CDR3 runs to 9 residues. CDR3 region: CSVREEQFF. As DNA, the CDR3 is TGCAGCGTTCGAGAGGAGCAGTTCTTC.